The 8 T cell receptor beta chains below all came from one sample that was sequenced in a study of T cells in narcolepsy. Libraries were prepared by immunoSEQ multiplex PCR; TCRdb keeps only in-frame clonotypes and omits some of them. The data contain 27,000 or so clones, roughly 82% of them singletons. What was sequenced was CD45RA- memory CD4+ T cells from PBMCs. These receptors were taken from a human donor with narcolepsy.

The rearrangement uses TRBV18 and TRBJ1-5; D is unclear. The CDR3 spans 17 residues. The V end was cut by 3 bases, the J end by 4 bases, with 19 bases between. Looked up from germline, CDR1 is KGHSH and CDR2 is LQKENI. CDR3 in DNA: TGTGCCAGCTCACCCTCGGCTGCGGGGATCGTGAATCAGCCCCAGCATTTT. This codes for CASSPSAAGIVNQPQHF.

The chain couples TRBV9 to TRBJ2-7, with 7 bases that match TRBD2. The CDR3 extends over 16 amino acids. The germline V gene encodes CDR1 SGDLS and CDR2 YYNGEE. The junction had 9 bases not matched to a gene; V was cut back by 0 bases and J by 3 bases. The CDR3 DNA is TGTGCCAGCAGCGTAGGGGTCCAGCGGGGACTCTACGAGCAGTACTTC. Translated, it gives CASSVGVQRGLYEQYF.

This sequence joins TRBV2 and TRBJ2-7; tentatively, D is TRBD1 (6 bases). The germline V and J ends were trimmed by 5 bases and 3 bases, with 8 bases remaining between them. This CDR3 spans 12 amino acids. Germline V gene sequence: CDR1 SNHLY, CDR2 FYNNEI. CDR3 in DNA: TGTGCCAGCAGTCAGGACAGCTACGAGCAGTACTTC. The encoded protein is CASSQDSYEQYF.

This chain links TRBV5-1 with TRBJ2-7; D might be TRBD1 (6 bases). The germline V and J ends were trimmed by 1 base and 4 bases, with 15 bases remaining between them. CDR3 size: 15 residues. Germline CDR1 and CDR2: SGHRS and YFSETQ. This CDR3 is CASSLSPGQSYEQYF. The CDR3 DNA reads as TGCGCCAGCAGCTTGAGCCCGGGACAAAGTTACGAGCAGTACTTC.

V gene TRBV5-1 combines with J gene TRBJ2-1; 9 positions agree with TRBD2. V shed 5 bases and J 7 bases; nucleotides not matched to a gene: 10. Germline V gene sequence: CDR1 SGHRS, CDR2 YFSETQ. The CDR3 consists of 15 residues. CDR3 bases: TGCGCCAGCAGTTACATAGCGGGGGCCGGGAATGAGCAGTTCTTC. Residues: CASSYIAGAGNEQFF.

This clone occurred a few times. CDR3 nucleotides: TGTGCCATCAGTGAGGTCTATGGCTACACCTTC. This gives the protein CAISEVYGYTF. This sequence joins TRBV10-3 and TRBJ1-2; D gene uncertain. The germline V gene encodes CDR1 ENHRY and CDR2 SYGVKD. The germline V and J ends were trimmed by 2 bases and 4 bases, with 2 bases remaining between them. This CDR3 contains 11 residues.

This chain links TRBV27 with TRBJ2-7; a weak D match, TRBD2 (8 bases). The CDR3 runs 16 residues. Trimming removed 6 bases from V and 2 bases from J, with 20 bases in between. Germline CDR1 reads MNHEY; CDR2 reads SMNVEV (reference sequence). CDR3 residues: CASSQKGGGTAYEQYF. CDR3 bases: TGTGCCAGCAGCCAAAAAGGCGGGGGGACAGCCTACGAGCAGTACTTC.

The chain carries TRBV27 and TRBJ1-6; 8 bases align to TRBD1. The CDR3 spans 14 residues. CDR1 is MNHEY, CDR2 SMNVEV, per germline (reference sequence). V shed 8 bases, J shed 8 bases, and the junction held 8 bases outside the gene matches. DNA of the CDR3: TGTGCCAGCCGGGCAGGGGGCCGAGATTCACCCCTCCACTTT. Translating gives CASRAGGRDSPLHF.